The sequence of this T cell receptor beta chain was determined in a study of T cell changes during pregnancy in multiple sclerosis. This CDR3 has 18 amino acids. The V gene's germline CDR1 is GTSNPN and CDR2 SVGIG (reference sequence). The V end lost 1 base, the J end lost 6 bases, and 25 bases lay between the germline ends. The data were produced by immunoSEQ multiplex PCR, yet TCRdb's version contains in-frame clones alone and is incomplete. This sample has over 70,000 clones, with approximately 95% found just once. The receptor was derived from a female donor with multiple sclerosis, enrolled in a pregnancy study. This rearrangement joins TRBV30 to TRBJ1-5, with a tentative D call TRBD1 (5 bases). The starting material was peripheral blood, obtained in the first trimester of pregnancy. The CDR3 DNA reads TGTGCCTGGAGTGCATCACAGGACATAACCAGTATCTTTCAGCCCCAGCATTTT. Encoded protein: CAWSASQDITSIFQPQHF. Filled out from reference TRBV30 and TRBJ1-5, the complete variable domain reads SQTIHQWPATLVQPVGSPLSLECTVEGTSNPNLYWYRQAAGRGLQLLFYSVGIGQISSEVPQNLSASRPQDRQFILSSKKLLLSDSGFYLCAWSASQDITSIFQPQHFGDGTRLSIL.